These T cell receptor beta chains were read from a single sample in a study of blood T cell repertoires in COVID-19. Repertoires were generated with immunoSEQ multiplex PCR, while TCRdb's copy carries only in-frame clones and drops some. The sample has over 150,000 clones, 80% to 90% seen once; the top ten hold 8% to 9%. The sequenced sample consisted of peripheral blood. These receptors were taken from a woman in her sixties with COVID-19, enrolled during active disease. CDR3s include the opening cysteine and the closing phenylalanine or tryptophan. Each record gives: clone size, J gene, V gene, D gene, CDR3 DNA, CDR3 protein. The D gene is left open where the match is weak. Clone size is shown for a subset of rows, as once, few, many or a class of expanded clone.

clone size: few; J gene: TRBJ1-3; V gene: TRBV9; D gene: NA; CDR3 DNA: TGTGCCAGCAGCGTAGGCGGAACTGGTGGAAACACCATATATTTT; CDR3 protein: CASSVGGTGGNTIYF
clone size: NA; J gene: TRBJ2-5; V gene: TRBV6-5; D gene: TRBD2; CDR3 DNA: TGTGCCAGCGCAATTCTAGCGGGGGGGCAAGAGACCCAGTACTTC; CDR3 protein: CASAILAGGQETQYF
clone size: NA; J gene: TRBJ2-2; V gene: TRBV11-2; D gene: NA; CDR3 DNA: TGTGCCAGCAGCCCAGGGGGAGGAGGCGGGGAGCTGTTTTTT; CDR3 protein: CASSPGGGGGELFF
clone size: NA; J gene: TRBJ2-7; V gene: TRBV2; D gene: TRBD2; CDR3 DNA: TGTGCCAGCAGTCGGGGGGGAGGGCCGCGCGAGCAGTACTTC; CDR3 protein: CASSRGGGPREQYF
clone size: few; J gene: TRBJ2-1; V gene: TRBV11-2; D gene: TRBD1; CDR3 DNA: TGTGCCAGCAGCTTACGTCGGACAGGATACAATGAGCAGTTCTTC; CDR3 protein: CASSLRRTGYNEQFF
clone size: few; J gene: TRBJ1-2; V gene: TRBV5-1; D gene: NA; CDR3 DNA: TGCGCCAGCAGCCTTACAGGTTTGAAAAACTATGGCTACACCTTC; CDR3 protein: CASSLTGLKNYGYTF
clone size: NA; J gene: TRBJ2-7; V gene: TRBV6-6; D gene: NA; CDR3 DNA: TGTGCCAGCAGTCTAACAGGGCAAAGCTCCTACGAGCAGTACTTC; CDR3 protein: CASSLTGQSSYEQYF
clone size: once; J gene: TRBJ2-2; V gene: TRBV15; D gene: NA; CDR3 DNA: TGTGCCACCAGCAGCGGGAGTAACACCGGGGAGCTGTTTTTT; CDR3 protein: CATSSGSNTGELFF
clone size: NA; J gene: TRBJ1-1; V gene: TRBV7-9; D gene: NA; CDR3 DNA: TGTGCCAGCAGCCCCCCGGAGTACTTGAACACTGAAGCTTTCTTT; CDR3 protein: CASSPPEYLNTEAFF
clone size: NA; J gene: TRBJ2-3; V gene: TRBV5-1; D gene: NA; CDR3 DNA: TGCGCCAGCAGCTTGCGGTCAGGGGTCGGAAACACAGATACGCAGTATTTT; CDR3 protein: CASSLRSGVGNTDTQYF
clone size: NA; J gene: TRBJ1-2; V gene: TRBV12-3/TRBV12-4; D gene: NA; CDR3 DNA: TGTGCCAGCACCCTAGGAGCTGTCTATGGCTACACCTTC; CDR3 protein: CASTLGAVYGYTF
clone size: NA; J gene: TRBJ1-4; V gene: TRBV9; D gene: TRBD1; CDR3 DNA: TGTGCCAGCAGCGTAGGGTCTCAGGGGGGAGAAAAACTGTTTTTT; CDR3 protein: CASSVGSQGGEKLFF
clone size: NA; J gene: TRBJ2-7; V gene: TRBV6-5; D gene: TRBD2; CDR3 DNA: TGTGCCAGCAATCCGGGAGGGCCCCACGAGCAGTACTTC; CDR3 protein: CASNPGGPHEQYF
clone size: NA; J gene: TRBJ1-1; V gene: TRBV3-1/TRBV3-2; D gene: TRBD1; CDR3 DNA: TGTGCCAGCAGCCGACCGGGACAGATGAACACTGAAGCTTTCTTT; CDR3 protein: CASSRPGQMNTEAFF
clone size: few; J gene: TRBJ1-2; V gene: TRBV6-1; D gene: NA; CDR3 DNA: TGTGCCAGCAGTGAAAACGGAGAATATGGCTACACCTTC; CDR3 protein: CASSENGEYGYTF
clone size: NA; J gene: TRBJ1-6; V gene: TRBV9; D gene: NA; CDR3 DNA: TGTGCCAGCAGCGTAGTAGGGGACTATAATTCACCCCTCCACTTT; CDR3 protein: CASSVVGDYNSPLHF
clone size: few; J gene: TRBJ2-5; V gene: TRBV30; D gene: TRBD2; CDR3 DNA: TGTGCCTGGAGTCGGACTAGCGGGATTCAAGAGACCCAGTACTTC; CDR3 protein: CAWSRTSGIQETQYF
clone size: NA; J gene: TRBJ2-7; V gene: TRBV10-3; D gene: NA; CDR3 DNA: TGTGCCATCAGTGGGACCGGGACTGCCAATCCTAATGGGCAGTACTTC; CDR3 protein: CAISGTGTANPNGQYF
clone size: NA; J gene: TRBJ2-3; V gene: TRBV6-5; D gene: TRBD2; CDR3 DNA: TGTGCCAGCAGGGTTTGGGCGGGAGTGACAGATACGCAGTATTTT; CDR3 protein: CASRVWAGVTDTQYF
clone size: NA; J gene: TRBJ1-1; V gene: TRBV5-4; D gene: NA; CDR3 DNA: TGTGCCAGCAGCGTCCGGGGCCCAGTGGGGGGTGAAGCTTTCTTT; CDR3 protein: CASSVRGPVGGEAFF
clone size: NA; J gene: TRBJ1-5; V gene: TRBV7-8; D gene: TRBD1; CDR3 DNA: TGTGCCAGCAGTACCGGGACAGGGAGTTATCAGCCCCAGCATTTT; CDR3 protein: CASSTGTGSYQPQHF
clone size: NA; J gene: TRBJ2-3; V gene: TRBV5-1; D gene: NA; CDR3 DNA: TGCGCCAGCAGCTTGGAACTGGCGGGGGCATCGGCGCAGTATTTT; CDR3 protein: CASSLELAGASAQYF
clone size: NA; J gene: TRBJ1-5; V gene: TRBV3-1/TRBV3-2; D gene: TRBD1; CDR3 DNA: TGTGCCAGCAGCCAAGGACAGGGGATTTATCAGCCCCAGCATTTT; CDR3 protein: CASSQGQGIYQPQHF
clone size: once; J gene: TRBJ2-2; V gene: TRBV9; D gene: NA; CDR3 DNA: TGTGCCAGCGCCCCCCTAGTCCCCGCGAACACCGGGGAGCTGTTTTTT; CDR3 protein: CASAPLVPANTGELFF
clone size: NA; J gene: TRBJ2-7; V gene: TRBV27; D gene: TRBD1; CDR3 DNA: TGTGCCAGCAGTTTATCCCCGGGACAGGGGCGGTACGAGCAGTACTTC; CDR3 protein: CASSLSPGQGRYEQYF
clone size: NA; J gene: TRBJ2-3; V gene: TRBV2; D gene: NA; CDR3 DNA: TGTGCCAGCAGTGAAGGCCTAGCGCCAGATACGCAGTATTTT; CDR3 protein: CASSEGLAPDTQYF
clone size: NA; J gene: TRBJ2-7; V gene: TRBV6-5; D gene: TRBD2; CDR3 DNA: TGTGCCAGCGGTACGACTAGCGGGGTCGGCGAGCAGTACTTC; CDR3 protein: CASGTTSGVGEQYF
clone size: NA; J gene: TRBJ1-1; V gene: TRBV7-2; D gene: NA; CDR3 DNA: TGTGCCAGCAGCCGGGGTAACCGGGGTGAAGCTTTCTTT; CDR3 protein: CASSRGNRGEAFF
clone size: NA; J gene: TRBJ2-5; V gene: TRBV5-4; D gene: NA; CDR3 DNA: TGTGCCAGCAGCTTGCTAGTTGTGGGGGCGCGGGAGACCCAGTACTTC; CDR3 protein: CASSLLVVGARETQYF
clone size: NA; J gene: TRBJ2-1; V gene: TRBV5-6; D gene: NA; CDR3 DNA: TGTGCCAGCAGCTTTTTCGATGAGCAGTTCTTC; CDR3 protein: CASSFFDEQFF
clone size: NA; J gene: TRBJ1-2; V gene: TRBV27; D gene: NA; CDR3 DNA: TGTGCCAGCAGTTTATCTGTCGGGGGAATCTATGGCTACACCTTC; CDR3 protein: CASSLSVGGIYGYTF
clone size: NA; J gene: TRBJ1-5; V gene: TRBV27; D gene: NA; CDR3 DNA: TGTGCCAGCAGTTTATTTGGGACCCGAGGGGGTCAGCCCCAGCATTTT; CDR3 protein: CASSLFGTRGGQPQHF
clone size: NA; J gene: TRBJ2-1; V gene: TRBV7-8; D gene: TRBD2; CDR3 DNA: TGTGCCAGCAGCTCCCGGACTAGCAGGAATGAGCAGTTCTTC; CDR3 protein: CASSSRTSRNEQFF
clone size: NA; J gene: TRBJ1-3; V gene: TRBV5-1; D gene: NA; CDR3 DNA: TGCGCCAGCAGCTTGGGTGACAACTCTGGAAACACCATATATTTT; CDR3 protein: CASSLGDNSGNTIYF
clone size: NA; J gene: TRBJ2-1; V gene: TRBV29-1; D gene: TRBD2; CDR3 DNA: TGCAGCGTTTCTGAGACTAGCCGCTCCTACAATGAGCAGTTCTTC; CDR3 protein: CSVSETSRSYNEQFF
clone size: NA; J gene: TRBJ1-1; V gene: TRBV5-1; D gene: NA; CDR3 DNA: TGCGCCAGCAGCTTTGAAGGGAGTTCTCCTGAAGCTTTCTTT; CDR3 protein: CASSFEGSSPEAFF
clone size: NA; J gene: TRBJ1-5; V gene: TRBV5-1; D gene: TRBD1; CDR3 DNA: TGCGCCAGCAGCTGGTCCGGGACAGTGGGTCAGCCCCAGCATTTT; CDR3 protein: CASSWSGTVGQPQHF
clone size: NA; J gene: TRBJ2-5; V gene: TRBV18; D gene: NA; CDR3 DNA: TGTGCCAGCTCACGGACATCCCAAGAGACCCAGTACTTC; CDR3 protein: CASSRTSQETQYF
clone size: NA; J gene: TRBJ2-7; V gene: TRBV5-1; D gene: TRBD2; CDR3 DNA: TGCGCCAGCAGCTCTTCTAGCGGTGGGGGTGAGCAGTACTTC; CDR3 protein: CASSSSSGGGEQYF
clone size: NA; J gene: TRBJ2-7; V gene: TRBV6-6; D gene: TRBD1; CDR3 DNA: TGTGCCAGCAGTGAGGACAGGGGATATTCCTACGAGCAGTACTTC; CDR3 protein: CASSEDRGYSYEQYF
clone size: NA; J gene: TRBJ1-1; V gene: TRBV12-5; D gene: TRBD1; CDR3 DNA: TGTGCTAGTGCCCTCCGACAGGGTTTTGGCACTGAAGCTTTCTTT; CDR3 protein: CASALRQGFGTEAFF
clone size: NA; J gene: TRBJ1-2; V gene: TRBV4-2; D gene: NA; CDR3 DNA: TGTGCCAGCAGCCAACTCGGACAGATATCGGACTATGGCTACACCTTC; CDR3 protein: CASSQLGQISDYGYTF
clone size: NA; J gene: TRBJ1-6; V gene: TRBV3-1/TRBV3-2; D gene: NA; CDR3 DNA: TGTGCCAGCAGCCTCCAGGGCTCCTATAATTCACCCCTCCACTTT; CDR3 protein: CASSLQGSYNSPLHF
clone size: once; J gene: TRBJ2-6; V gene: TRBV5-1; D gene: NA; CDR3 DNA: TGCGCCAGCAGCTTGTTAACGGGGAGCTCTGGGGCCAACGTCCTGACTTTC; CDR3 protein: CASSLLTGSSGANVLTF
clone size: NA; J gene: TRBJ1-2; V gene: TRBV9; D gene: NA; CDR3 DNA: TGTGCCAGCAGCGTAGAGGGAGTTGCTGGCTACACCTTC; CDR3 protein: CASSVEGVAGYTF